This TCR beta chain comes out of a study of blood T cell repertoires in COVID-19. In the study overall: The samples span acute and convalescent COVID-19 from the United States, Italy and Spain.

Per the study methods: The authors estimated nucleated cell counts from reference gene primer amplification. TCRdb's table, derived via immunoSEQ multiplex PCR, lists solely in-frame clones and lacks some. D and trimming were read from the DNA, whereas the V and J calls and clone size are those reported in that table. The data hold about 300,000 clones, with 89% observed a single time. Seattle patients were enrolled while actively infected and followed longitudinally. J lost 6 bases, V lost 4 bases, and 7 bases had no gene match. The CDR3 has 14 residues. Germline CDR1 SGHRS, CDR2 YFSETQ. The rearrangement links TRBV5-1 to TRBJ1-2; 9 bases match TRBD1. This receptor was identified in a woman younger than 45 with COVID-19, enrolled during active disease. The sequenced material came from peripheral blood. Written as DNA, the CDR3 is TGCGCCAGCAGCGATACAGGGGGCAGCGATGGCTACACCTTC. It codes for CASSDTGGSDGYTF.